This T cell receptor (beta chain) was sequenced in a study of CD8+ T cells in alopecia areata. Study at large: In an open-label trial, patients got 5 to 10 mg tofacitinib twice daily.

The treatment: oral pan-JAK inhibitor, 5-10 mg twice daily. Lesional scalp punch biopsies and peripheral blood came from alopecia areata patients. This clone was seen a handful of times. Extraction of RNA preceded its reverse transcription into cDNA, which served as the sequencing template. Assay: immunoSEQ multiplex PCR; the TCRdb copy retains only in-frame clones and omits some. The table includes a few hundred thousand clones, about two fifths detected once. Germline assignment: CDR1 ENHRY and CDR2 SYGVKD. This CDR3 spans 16 amino acids. The junction had 2 bases not matched to a gene; V was cut back by 2 bases and J by 1 base.

The input for sequencing was CD4+ T cells sorted from blood, taken at approximately week 30, from a patient treated with tofacitinib. The chain uses TRBV10-3 and TRBJ2-1; 10 bases map to TRBD2. This sequence originates from a human donor with alopecia areata. The CDR3 DNA reads TGTGCCATCAGTGAGACTAGCGGGGTTTCCTACAATGAGCAGTTCTTC. Translation gives CAISETSGVSYNEQFF.